Listed below are T cell receptor beta chains from one sample, sequenced in a study of neurological immune-mediated disorders. One entry per CDR3 protein, called by TCRdb with MiXCR from the 5' RACE reads. The sample consists of around 83,000 distinct CDR3 sequences, less than 15% of them appearing once. The sample comprised PBMCs. All receptors come from a woman aged 50 to 65 in good health. The CDR3 runs from the conserved cysteine through the conserved F or W. D genes are given only for firm matches. Part of the rows lack a size; the others show once, few, many or a class for expanded clones.

>TRBJ1-2|many|TRBV5-1|TRBD1
CASSTGTVGYTF
TGCGCCAGCAGCACAGGGACAGTTGGCTACACCTTC
>TRBJ2-1|few|TRBV18|-
CASSPSLGSGYNEQFF
TGTGCCAGCTCACCTTCACTAGGGTCGGGATACAATGAGCAGTTCTTC
>TRBJ1-6|many|TRBV5-1|TRBD1
CASSPAGGQGDSPLHF
TGCGCCAGCAGCCCTGCAGGGGGCCAGGGGGATTCACCCCTCCACTTT
>TRBJ2-3|many|TRBV3-1|-
CASKRTVKASTDTQYF
TGTGCCAGCAAAAGGACAGTCAAAGCTAGCACAGATACGCAGTATTTT
>TRBJ2-1|many|TRBV2|TRBD1
CASSEAGQGVYNEQFF
TGTGCCAGCAGTGAAGCGGGACAGGGGGTATACAATGAGCAGTTCTTC
>TRBJ2-5|many|TRBV7-7|-
CASSSTILETQYF
TGTGCCAGCAGCTCGACTATATTAGAGACCCAGTACTTC
>TRBJ1-5|many|TRBV5-1|-
CASRDGDSRDSNQPQHF
TGCGCCAGCAGGGACGGGGACTCTCGGGATAGCAATCAGCCCCAGCATTTT
>TRBJ2-2|many|TRBV5-1|-
CASSLALAVNTGELFF
TGCGCCAGCAGCTTGGCGCTCGCGGTGAACACCGGGGAGCTGTTTTTT
>TRBJ1-2|many|TRBV27|-
CASSFRDKRGYTF
TGTGCCAGCAGTTTCCGGGACAAGCGGGGCTACACCTTC
>TRBJ2-7|few|TRBV11-2|-
CASSLLIRVTEQYF
TGTGCCAGCAGCTTATTGATTCGGGTTACCGAGCAGTACTTC
>TRBJ2-1|many|TRBV10-3|-
CAISEVGNEQFF
TGTGCCATCAGTGAGGTAGGAAATGAGCAGTTCTTC
>TRBJ1-5|few|TRBV2|-
CASSLDGLDQPQHF
TGTGCCAGCAGCTTAGACGGGCTCGATCAGCCCCAGCATTTT
>TRBJ2-2|-|TRBV5-1|-
CASSKMVGVPGELFF
TGCGCCAGCAGCAAAATGGTTGGGGTTCCCGGGGAGCTGTTTTTT
>TRBJ1-1|many|TRBV5-1|-
CASSYGQNTEAFF
TGCGCCAGCAGCTACGGACAGAACACTGAAGCTTTCTTT
>TRBJ2-5|many|TRBV10-3|-
CAISEDRKLRETQYF
TGTGCCATCAGTGAGGACAGGAAGCTCCGGGAGACCCAGTACTTC
>TRBJ2-2|many|TRBV28|-
CASSLNSGGIGELFF
TGTGCCAGCAGTTTAAATTCCGGGGGAATCGGGGAGCTGTTTTTT